This paragraph reports one T cell receptor (beta chain). Its antigen is unknown. Looked up from germline, CDR1 is MNHEY and CDR2 is SMNVEV (reference sequence). This CDR3 comprises 16 residues. With V trimmed by 3 bases and J by 4 bases, 10 bases remained unmatched. The protocol was immunoSEQ multiplex PCR, while the TCRdb copy is restricted to in-frame clones and leaves out a portion. The profile shows roughly 260,000 clones, around 91% of them singletons. The entry originates in a study of cytomegalovirus exposure and HLA in healthy donors. Study-wide results and limits: The finding came from a later analysis; first-cohort TCR clusters tended to co-occur in the approximately 120 validation repertoires. The authors listed over 150 TCR beta chains as cytomegalovirus-associated.

The V and J genes are TRBV27 and TRBJ2-3, with 7 bases that match TRBD2. The TCR comes from a woman younger than 35 in good health and CMV-seronegative. Material for sequencing was PBMCs. CDR3 region: CASSFLGGGNADTQYF. For the CDR3, the DNA is TGTGCCAGCAGTTTCTTGGGCGGGGGTAATGCAGATACGCAGTATTTT.